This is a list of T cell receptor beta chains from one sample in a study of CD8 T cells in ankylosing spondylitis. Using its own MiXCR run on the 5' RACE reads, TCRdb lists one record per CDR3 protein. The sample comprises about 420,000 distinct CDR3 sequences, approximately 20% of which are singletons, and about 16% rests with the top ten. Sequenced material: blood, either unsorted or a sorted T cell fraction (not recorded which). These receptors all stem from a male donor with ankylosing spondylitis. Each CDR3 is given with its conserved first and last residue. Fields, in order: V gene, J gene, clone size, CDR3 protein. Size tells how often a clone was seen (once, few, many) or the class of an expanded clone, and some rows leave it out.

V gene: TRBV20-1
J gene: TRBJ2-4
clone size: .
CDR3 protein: CSARDGSGTSKNIQYF

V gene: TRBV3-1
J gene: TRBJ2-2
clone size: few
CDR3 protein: CASSQVPSGELFF

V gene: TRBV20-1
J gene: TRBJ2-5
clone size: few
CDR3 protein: CSATSLAIQETQYF

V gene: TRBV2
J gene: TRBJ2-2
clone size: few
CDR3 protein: CASARTSGRTGELFF

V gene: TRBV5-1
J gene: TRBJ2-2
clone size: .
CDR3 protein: CASTRTGLSSGELFF

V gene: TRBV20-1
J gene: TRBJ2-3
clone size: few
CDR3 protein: CSAGPGRGFPDTQYF

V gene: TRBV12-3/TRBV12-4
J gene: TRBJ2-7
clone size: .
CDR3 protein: CASSHGGADLYEQYF

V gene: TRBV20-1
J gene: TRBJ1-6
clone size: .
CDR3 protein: CSARQGDNSPLHF

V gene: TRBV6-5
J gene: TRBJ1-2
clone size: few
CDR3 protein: CASSSLAGNGYTF

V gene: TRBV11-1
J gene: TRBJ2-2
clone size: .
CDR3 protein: CASSVSGKDTGELFF

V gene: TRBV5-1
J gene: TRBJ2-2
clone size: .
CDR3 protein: CASSPESPELFF

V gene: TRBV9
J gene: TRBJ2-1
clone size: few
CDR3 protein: CASSVEGLANNEQFF

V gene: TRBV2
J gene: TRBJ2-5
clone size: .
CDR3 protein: CASTDREETQYF

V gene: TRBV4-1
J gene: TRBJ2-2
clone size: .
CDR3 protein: CASSQDGLAGGLTGELFF

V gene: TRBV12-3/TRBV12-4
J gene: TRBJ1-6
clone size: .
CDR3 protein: CASSQDRALLPLHF

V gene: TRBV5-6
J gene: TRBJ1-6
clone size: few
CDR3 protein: CASSLGAAARNSPLHF

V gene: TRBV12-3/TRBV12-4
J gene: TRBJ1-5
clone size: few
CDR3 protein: CASSLRQFNQPQHF

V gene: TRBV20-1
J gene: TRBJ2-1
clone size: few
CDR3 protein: CSAKRAGAGNEQFF

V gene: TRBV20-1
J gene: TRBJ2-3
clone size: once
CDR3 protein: CSAPILAGGSWGTDTQYF

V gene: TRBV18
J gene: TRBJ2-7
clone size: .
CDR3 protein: CASSPSGTYEQYF

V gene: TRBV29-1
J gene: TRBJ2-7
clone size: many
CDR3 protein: CSASGGTAAYEQYF

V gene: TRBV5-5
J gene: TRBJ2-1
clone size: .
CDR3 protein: CASSSYLIDRGPYNEQFF

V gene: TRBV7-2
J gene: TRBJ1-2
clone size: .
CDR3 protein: CASSPLQGAYGYTF

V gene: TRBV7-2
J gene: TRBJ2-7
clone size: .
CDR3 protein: CASSLVSGSNGEQYF

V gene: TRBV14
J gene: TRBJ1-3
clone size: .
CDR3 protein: CASSQGSYIRSGNTIYF

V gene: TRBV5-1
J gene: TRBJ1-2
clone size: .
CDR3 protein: CASSLWTGGTNYGYTF

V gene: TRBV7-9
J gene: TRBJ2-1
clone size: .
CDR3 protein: CASSLGTANNEQFF

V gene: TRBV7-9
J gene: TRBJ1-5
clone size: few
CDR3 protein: CASSTAQADYSNQPQHF

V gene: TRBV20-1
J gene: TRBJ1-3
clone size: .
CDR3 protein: CSVRIGTAGNTIYF

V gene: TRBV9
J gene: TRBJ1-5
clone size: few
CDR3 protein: CASSEVNQPQHF

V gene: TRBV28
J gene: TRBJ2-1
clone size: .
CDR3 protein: CAITPGARTYNEQFF

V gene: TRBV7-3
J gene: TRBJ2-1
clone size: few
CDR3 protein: CASSLTPGLQMEQFF

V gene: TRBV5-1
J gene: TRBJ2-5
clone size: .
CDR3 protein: CASSWGQGKETQYF

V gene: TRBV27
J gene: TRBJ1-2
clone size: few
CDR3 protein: CASSLSKWESGYTF

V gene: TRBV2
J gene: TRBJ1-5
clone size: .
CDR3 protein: CASSVGVGNQPQHF

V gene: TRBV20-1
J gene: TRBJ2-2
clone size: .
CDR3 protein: CSAPGLAGDTGELFF

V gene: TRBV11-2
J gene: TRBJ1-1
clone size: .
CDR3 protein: CASSWVNTEAFF

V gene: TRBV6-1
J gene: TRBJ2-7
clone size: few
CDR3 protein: CASRRKLAGGTTYEQYF

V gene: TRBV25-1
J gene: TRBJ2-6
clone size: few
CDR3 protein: CASSEQTGFGSGANVLTF

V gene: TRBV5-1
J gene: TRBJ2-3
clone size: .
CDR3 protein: CASSLMPSSTDTQYF